One and the same sample provided the 8 T cell receptor beta chains below, sequenced in a study of neurological immune-mediated disorders. MiXCR, applied by TCRdb to the 5' RACE reads, yields one record per CDR3 protein. This table holds 85,000 to 110,000 distinct CDR3 sequences, under 14% found once. Time point reported: longitudinal time-point 3. What was sequenced was PBMCs. The receptor source for this set is a female donor with HTLV-1-associated myelopathy (HAM/TSP).

This clonotype has more than one count but fewer than ten. The genes are TRBV20-1 and TRBJ2-3, with 10 bases matching TRBD2. V lost 3 bases to trimming and J lost 0 bases; unmatched junction nucleotides: 6. The CDR3 extends over 16 amino acids. Germline V gene sequence: CDR1 DFQATT, CDR2 SNEGSKA (reference sequence). This CDR3 is CSASGAGGASTDTQYF. The CDR3 DNA sequence: TGCAGTGCTAGCGGAGCGGGGGGGGCTAGCACAGATACGCAGTATTTT.

This clonotype is termed medium-sized. This rearrangement joins TRBV20-1 to TRBJ2-2, with 8 bases lining up with TRBD2. The CDR3 runs 15 residues. The trim removed 6 bases at V and 1 base at J, leaving 7 bases unmatched. The germline V gene encodes CDR1 DFQATT and CDR2 SNEGSKA (reference sequence). The CDR3 loop is CSASGGKGNTGELFF. The CDR3 DNA is TGCAGTGCAAGCGGGGGAAAAGGGAACACCGGGGAGCTGTTTTTT.

Notes on this clonotype: A single base separates this from a much larger clone, so it may be a read error. This chain uses TRBV25-1 with TRBJ1-1; no clear D. The CDR3 is made up of 13 amino acids. The germline V gene has CDR1 MGHDK and CDR2 SYGVNS. V was trimmed by 0 bases and J by 7 bases, leaving 9 bases between them. CDR3 DNA sequence: TGTGCCAGCAGTGAATACTGGCGGTTTGAAGCTTTCTTT. This codes for CASSEYWRFEAFF.

This clonotype was counted at least ten times. The genes are TRBV20-1 and TRBJ1-1; D not certain. This CDR3 comprises 11 residues. From germline, CDR1 is DFQATT and CDR2 SNEGSKA (reference sequence). The germline V and J ends were trimmed by 1 base and 6 bases, with 6 bases remaining between them. The CDR3 protein is CSARAGAEAFF. As DNA, the CDR3 is TGCAGTGCTAGAGCGGGCGCTGAAGCTTTCTTT.

This clonotype was found a few times. The genes are TRBV20-1 and TRBJ2-5, with D maybe TRBD1 (5 bases). V lost 3 bases, J lost 2 bases, and 13 bases lay in between. In germline, CDR1 is DFQATT, CDR2 SNEGSKA (reference sequence). The CDR3 covers 14 residues. The DNA for the CDR3 is TGCAGTGCTAGCGTAGTAGGGGTACAAGAGACCCAGTACTTC. The encoded protein is CSASVVGVQETQYF.

This clonotype was found many times. Written as DNA, the CDR3 is TGTGCCAGCAGCCAAGCGTTCGGAGTATACACTGAAGCTTTCTTT. Its protein product is CASSQAFGVYTEAFF. The V and J genes are TRBV4-2 and TRBJ1-1; D is undetermined. The CDR3 has 15 residues. CDR1 is LGHNA, CDR2 YNFKEQ, per germline. V lost 1 base and J 3 bases, leaving 12 bases between the germline ends.

This clonotype has a count of ten or more. V usage is TRBV5-1 and J usage is TRBJ1-5; the match to TRBD1 covers 10 bases. After removal of 4 bases from V and 6 bases from J, the junction contained 4 bases not matched to a gene. This CDR3 spans 14 amino acids. Germline assignment: CDR1 SGHRS and CDR2 YFSETQ. Here the CDR3 reads CASSGGDRGQPQHF. In DNA, the CDR3 is TGCGCCAGCAGCGGAGGGGACAGGGGTCAGCCCCAGCATTTT.

This clonotype was recorded at least ten times. The gene calls are TRBV14 and TRBJ2-7; D uncertain. In germline, CDR1 is SGHDN, CDR2 FVKESK. Between the trimmed V and J ends, which lost 1 base and 1 base, there was a span of 11 bases. This CDR3 contains 15 residues. CDR3 in DNA: TGTGCCAGCAGCCAAGGGTCCGGGTTGTCCTACGAGCAGTACTTC. The encoded protein is CASSQGSGLSYEQYF. The variable domain in full, completed from reference TRBV14 and TRBJ2-7, reads EAGVTQFPSHSVIEKGQTVTLRCDPISGHDNLYWYRRVMGKEIKFLLHFVKESKQDESGMPNNRFLAERTGGTYSTLKVQPAELEDSGVYFCASSQGSGLSYEQYFGPGTRLTVT.